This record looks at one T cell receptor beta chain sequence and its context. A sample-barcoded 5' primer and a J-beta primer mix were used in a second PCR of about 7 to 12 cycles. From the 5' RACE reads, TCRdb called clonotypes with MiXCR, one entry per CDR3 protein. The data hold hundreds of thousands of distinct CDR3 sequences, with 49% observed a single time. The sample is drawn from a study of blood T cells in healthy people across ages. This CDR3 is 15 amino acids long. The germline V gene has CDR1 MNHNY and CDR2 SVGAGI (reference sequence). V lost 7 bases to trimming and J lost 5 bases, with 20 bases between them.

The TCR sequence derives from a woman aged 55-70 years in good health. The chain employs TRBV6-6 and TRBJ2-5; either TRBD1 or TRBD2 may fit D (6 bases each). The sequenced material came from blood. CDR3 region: CASNTSPGAQETQYF. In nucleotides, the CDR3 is TGTGCCAGCAATACCTCACCGGGGGCCCAGGAGACCCAGTACTTC.